This record concerns one T cell receptor beta chain sequence. What it recognizes is unknown. This sample is part of a study of graft-versus-host responses after intestinal transplantation. Study overall: Once they had received anti-thymocyte globulin induction, all recipients took tacrolimus and steroids for roughly three years.

The table came from immunoSEQ multiplex PCR; TCRdb's copy has only in-frame clones and leaves some out. The sample has roughly 92,000 clones; less than 90% are singletons. Germline V gives CDR1 SGHTA, CDR2 FQGNSA. After removal of 1 base from V and 6 bases from J, the junction contained 5 bases not matched to a gene. The CDR3 is 15 amino acids. Sequencing was performed on unstimulated CD4+ T cells sorted from spleen or lymph node cells, taken before transplant. The sequence was collected from a human donor who was the organ donor for an intestinal transplant. The chain employs TRBV7-2 and TRBJ2-3, with 9 bases matching TRBD2. CDR3 DNA sequence: TGTGCCAGCAGCTTAGTAGCTAGCGGGACGGATACGCAGTATTTT. Protein sequence: CASSLVASGTDTQYF.